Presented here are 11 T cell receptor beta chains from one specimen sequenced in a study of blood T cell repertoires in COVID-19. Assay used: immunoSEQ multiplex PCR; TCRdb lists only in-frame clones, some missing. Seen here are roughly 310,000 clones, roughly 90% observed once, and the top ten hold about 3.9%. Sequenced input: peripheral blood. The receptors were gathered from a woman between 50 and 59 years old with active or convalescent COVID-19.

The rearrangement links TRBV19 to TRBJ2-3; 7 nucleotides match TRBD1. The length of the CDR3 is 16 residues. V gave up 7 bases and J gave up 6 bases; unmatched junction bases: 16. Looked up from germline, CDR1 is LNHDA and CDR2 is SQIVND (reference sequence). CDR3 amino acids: CASTARGTVGRDTQYF. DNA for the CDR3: TGTGCCAGTACCGCGAGGGGGACAGTCGGTCGGGATACGCAGTATTTT. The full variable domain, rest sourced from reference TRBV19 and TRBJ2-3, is DGGITQSPKYLFRKEGQNVTLSCEQNLNHDAMYWYRQDPGQGLRLIYYSQIVNDFQKGDIAEGYSVSREKKESFPLTVTSAQKNPTAFYLCASTARGTVGRDTQYFGPGTRLTVL.

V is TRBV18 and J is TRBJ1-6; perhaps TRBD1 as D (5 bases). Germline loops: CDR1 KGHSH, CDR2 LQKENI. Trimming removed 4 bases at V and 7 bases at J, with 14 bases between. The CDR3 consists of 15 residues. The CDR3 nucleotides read TGTGCCAGCTCACGCTCACAGGACCCAAATTCACCCCTCCACTTT. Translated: CASSRSQDPNSPLHF. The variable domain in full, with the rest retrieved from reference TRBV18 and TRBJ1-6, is NAGVMQNPRHLVRRRGQEARLRCSPMKGHSHVYWYRQLPEEGLKFMVYLQKENIIDESGMPKERFSAEFPKEGPSILRIQQVVRGDSAAYFCASSRSQDPNSPLHFGNGTRLTVT.

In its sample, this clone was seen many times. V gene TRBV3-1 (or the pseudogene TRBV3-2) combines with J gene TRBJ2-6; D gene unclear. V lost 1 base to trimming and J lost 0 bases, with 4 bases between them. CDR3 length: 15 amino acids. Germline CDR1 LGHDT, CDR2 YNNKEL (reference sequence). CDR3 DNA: TGTGCCAGCAGCCAAGGTTACTCTGGGGCCAACGTCCTGACTTTC. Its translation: CASSQGYSGANVLTF.

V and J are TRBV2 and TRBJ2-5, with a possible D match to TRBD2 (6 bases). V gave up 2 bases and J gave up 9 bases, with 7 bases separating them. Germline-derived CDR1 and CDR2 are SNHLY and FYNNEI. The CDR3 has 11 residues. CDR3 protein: CASSERGAQYF. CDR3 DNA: TGTGCCAGCAGTGAACGCGGGGCCCAGTACTTC. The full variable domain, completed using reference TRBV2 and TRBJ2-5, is EPEVTQTPSHQVTQMGQEVILRCVPISNHLYFYWYRQILGQKVEFLVSFYNNEISEKSEIFDDQFSVERPDGSNFTLKIRSTKLEDSAMYFCASSERGAQYFGPGTRLLVL.

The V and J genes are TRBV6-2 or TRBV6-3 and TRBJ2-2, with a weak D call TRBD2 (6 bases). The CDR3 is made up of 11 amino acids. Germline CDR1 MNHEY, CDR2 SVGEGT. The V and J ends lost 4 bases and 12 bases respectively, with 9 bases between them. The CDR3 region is CASSSGLQLFF. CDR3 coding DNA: TGTGCCAGCAGTTCGGGACTGCAGCTGTTTTTT.

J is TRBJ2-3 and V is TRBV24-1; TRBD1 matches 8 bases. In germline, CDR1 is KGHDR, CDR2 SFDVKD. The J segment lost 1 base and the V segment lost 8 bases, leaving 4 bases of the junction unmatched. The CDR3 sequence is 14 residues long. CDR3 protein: CATTTGDGTDTQYF. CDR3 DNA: TGTGCCACCACGACAGGGGACGGCACAGATACGCAGTATTTT.

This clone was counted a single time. The CDR3 sequence: CASSLMVKLGLQDEQYF. The CDR3 bases are TGTGCCAGCAGCCTAATGGTTAAACTGGGACTCCAAGACGAGCAGTACTTC. The chain couples TRBV14 to TRBJ2-7, with D perhaps matching TRBD2 (6 bases). The CDR3 runs 17 residues. V shed 4 bases and J shed 5 bases, with 24 bases lying between them. Per germline, CDR1 SGHDN and CDR2 FVKESK. Drawing the rest from reference TRBV14 and TRBJ2-7, the complete variable domain is EAGVTQFPSHSVIEKGQTVTLRCDPISGHDNLYWYRRVMGKEIKFLLHFVKESKQDESGMPNNRFLAERTGGTYSTLKVQPAELEDSGVYFCASSLMVKLGLQDEQYFGPGTRLTVT.

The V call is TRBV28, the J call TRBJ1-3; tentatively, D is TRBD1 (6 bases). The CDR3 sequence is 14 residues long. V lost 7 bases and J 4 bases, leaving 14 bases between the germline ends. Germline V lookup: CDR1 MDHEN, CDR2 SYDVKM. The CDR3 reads CASTVGTSGNTIYF. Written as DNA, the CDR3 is TGTGCCAGCACTGTTGGGACATCCGGAAACACCATATATTTT.

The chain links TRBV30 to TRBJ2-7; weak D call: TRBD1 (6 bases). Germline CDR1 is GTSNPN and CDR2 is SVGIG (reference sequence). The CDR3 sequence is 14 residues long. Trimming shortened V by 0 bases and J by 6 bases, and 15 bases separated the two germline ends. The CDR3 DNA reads TGTGCCTGGAGTGTACAGACAGGCCCAGTCGAGCAGTACTTC. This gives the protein CAWSVQTGPVEQYF.

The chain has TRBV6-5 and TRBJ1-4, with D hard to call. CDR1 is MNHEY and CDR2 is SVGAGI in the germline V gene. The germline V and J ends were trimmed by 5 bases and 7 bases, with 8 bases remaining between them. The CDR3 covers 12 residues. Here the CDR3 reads CASSLGGEKLFF. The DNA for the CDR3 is TGTGCCAGCAGTCTCGGAGGTGAAAAACTGTTTTTT.

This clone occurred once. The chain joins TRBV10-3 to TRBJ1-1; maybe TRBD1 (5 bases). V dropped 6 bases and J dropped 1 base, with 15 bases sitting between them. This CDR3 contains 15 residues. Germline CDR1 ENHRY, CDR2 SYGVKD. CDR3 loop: CAIRPGVEGNTEAFF. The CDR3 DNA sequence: TGTGCCATCAGGCCGGGGGTAGAGGGGAACACTGAAGCTTTCTTT.